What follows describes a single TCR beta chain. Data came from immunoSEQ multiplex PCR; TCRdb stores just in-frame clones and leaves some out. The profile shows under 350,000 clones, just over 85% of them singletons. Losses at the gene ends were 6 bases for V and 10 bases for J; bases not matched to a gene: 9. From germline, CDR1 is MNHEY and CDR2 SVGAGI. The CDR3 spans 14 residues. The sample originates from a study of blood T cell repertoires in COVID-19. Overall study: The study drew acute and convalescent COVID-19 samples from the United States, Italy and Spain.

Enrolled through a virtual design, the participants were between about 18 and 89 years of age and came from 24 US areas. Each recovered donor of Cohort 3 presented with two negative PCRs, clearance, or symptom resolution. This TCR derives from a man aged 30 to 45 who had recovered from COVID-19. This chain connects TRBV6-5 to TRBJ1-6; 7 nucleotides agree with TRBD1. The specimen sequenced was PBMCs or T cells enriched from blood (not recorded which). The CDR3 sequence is CASSRDRAESPLHF. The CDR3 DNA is TGTGCCAGCAGCCGGGACAGAGCCGAATCACCCCTCCACTTT.